A selection of T cell receptor beta chains follows, all from one sample in a study of shared clonotypes between healthy human individuals. Sequencing was performed with immunoSEQ multiplex PCR; in TCRdb, only in-frame clones are kept and a portion is missing. The data contain fewer than 1.6 million clones, 98% of them singletons. The source material was naive CD4+ T cells sorted from blood. All receptors derive from a man aged 25 to 40 in good health. Both conserved end residues are part of each CDR3. The D gene is left open where the match is weak. Only part of the rows carry a size: once, few, many, or a class if the clone is expanded.

-,-,TRBJ1-2,TRBV6-5,CASSVGVNYGYTF,TGTGCCAGCAGCGTCGGGGTAAACTATGGCTACACCTTC
-,-,TRBJ2-3,TRBV7-9,CASSLGQVLLTDTQYF,TGTGCCAGCAGCTTAGGACAGGTTCTCCTCACAGATACGCAGTATTTT
-,TRBD2,TRBJ2-7,TRBV7-6,CASSRTSGNPYEQYF,TGTGCCAGCAGCCGGACTAGCGGGAACCCCTACGAGCAGTACTTC
-,-,TRBJ2-1,TRBV30,CAWRAVGGRSYNEQFF,TGTGCCTGGAGGGCAGTAGGGGGTCGCTCCTACAATGAGCAGTTCTTC
-,-,TRBJ2-2,TRBV7-2,CASSWYLNTGELFF,TGTGCCAGCAGTTGGTATTTGAACACCGGGGAGCTGTTTTTT
few,-,TRBJ1-1,TRBV5-1,CASSLDGVNTEAFF,TGCGCCAGCAGCTTGGATGGGGTGAACACTGAAGCTTTCTTT
-,-,TRBJ2-3,TRBV5-1,CASSLGGGAGTDTQYF,TGCGCCAGCAGCTTGGGCGGCGGGGCGGGGACAGATACGCAGTATTTT
-,TRBD2,TRBJ2-2,TRBV5-4,CASSFSPGLAGDTGELFF,TGTGCCAGCAGCTTCTCCCCGGGACTAGCGGGAGATACCGGGGAGCTGTTTTTT
-,-,TRBJ2-7,TRBV9,CASSVDGALSYEQYF,TGTGCCAGCAGCGTAGATGGGGCTCTCTCCTACGAGCAGTACTTC
-,TRBD2,TRBJ2-1,TRBV7-8,CASSVGTSGSLPYEQFF,TGTGCCAGCAGCGTCGGGACTAGCGGGAGTTTGCCCTATGAGCAGTTCTTC
-,-,TRBJ2-3,TRBV9,CASSPAPPDTQYF,TGTGCCAGCAGCCCCGCACCGCCAGATACGCAGTATTTT
once,TRBD2,TRBJ2-7,TRBV2,CASKQLAGAGEQYF,TGTGCCAGCAAGCAGCTAGCGGGAGCGGGGGAGCAGTACTTC
-,TRBD2,TRBJ2-1,TRBV7-9,CASSLGVAGVGSYNEQFF,TGTGCCAGCAGCCTCGGGGTGGCGGGAGTTGGTTCCTACAATGAGCAGTTCTTC
-,TRBD2,TRBJ2-7,TRBV5-8,CASSAGLAVSYEQYF,TGTGCCAGCAGCGCGGGACTAGCGGTGAGCTACGAGCAGTACTTC
-,-,TRBJ1-5,TRBV19,CASSPGTTNQPQHF,TGTGCCAGTAGTCCCGGGACAACAAATCAGCCCCAGCATTTT
-,-,TRBJ2-3,TRBV9,CASSVGGGTTDTQYF,TGTGCCAGCAGCGTAGGGGGCGGGACCACAGATACGCAGTATTTT
-,-,TRBJ2-4,TRBV5-1,CASSLWVPRRSGIENIQYF,TGCGCCAGCAGCTTGTGGGTCCCCAGACGATCCGGGATTGAAAACATTCAGTACTTC
-,TRBD2,TRBJ2-7,TRBV5-4,CASSPGLAGGPSIIYEQYF,TGTGCCAGCAGCCCGGGACTAGCGGGAGGCCCGTCGATTATCTACGAGCAGTACTTC
-,TRBD1,TRBJ2-7,TRBV28,CASSSYGTGFYEQYF,TGTGCCAGCAGTTCTTACGGGACAGGGTTCTACGAGCAGTACTTC
-,TRBD2,TRBJ2-1,TRBV4-3,CASSQDWLAGERNEQFF,TGCGCCAGCAGCCAAGATTGGCTAGCGGGAGAAAGAAATGAGCAGTTCTTC
-,TRBD2,TRBJ2-7,TRBV4-1,CASSQDSGLGSEQYF,TGCGCCAGCAGCCAAGATTCGGGACTAGGGAGCGAGCAGTACTTC
-,-,TRBJ2-5,TRBV2,CASSRQETQYF,TGTGCCAGCAGTCGGCAAGAGACCCAGTACTTC
-,-,TRBJ2-7,TRBV6-1,CASREGRHEQYF,TGTGCCAGCAGGGAAGGTCGCCACGAGCAGTACTTC
-,-,TRBJ2-3,TRBV7-2,CASSLELGTDTQYF,TGTGCCAGCAGCTTAGAGCTGGGCACAGATACGCAGTATTTT
-,-,TRBJ1-5,TRBV5-1,CASSLGANQPQHF,TGCGCCAGCAGCTTGGGAGCAAATCAGCCCCAGCATTTT
-,-,TRBJ1-5,TRBV6-5,CASSTQGNQPQHF,TGTGCCAGCAGTACCCAGGGAAATCAGCCCCAGCATTTT
-,TRBD1,TRBJ1-5,TRBV19,CASSRTGMNSNQPQHF,TGTGCCAGTAGTAGGACAGGTATGAATAGCAATCAGCCCCAGCATTTT
-,TRBD1,TRBJ2-7,TRBV11-3,CASSPGTGSHEQYF,TGTGCCAGCAGCCCTGGGACAGGGAGTCACGAGCAGTACTTC
once,-,TRBJ1-4,TRBV7-9,CASSYRSPINEKLFF,TGTGCCAGCAGCTATCGGTCACCTATTAATGAAAAACTGTTTTTT
-,-,TRBJ1-3,TRBV28,CASSPLGDGHSGNTIYF,TGTGCCAGCAGCCCGCTCGGGGACGGACACTCTGGAAACACCATATATTTT
-,-,TRBJ1-5,TRBV18,CASLPVGGAQPQHF,TGTGCCAGCTTACCAGTTGGGGGGGCCCAGCCCCAGCATTTT
-,-,TRBJ2-3,TRBV18,CASSPTSGHSLRTDTQYF,TGTGCCAGCTCACCGACCTCAGGACACTCACTGCGCACAGATACGCAGTATTTT
-,-,TRBJ2-7,TRBV7-9,CASSYDRASSYEQYF,TGTGCCAGCAGCTACGACAGAGCCTCGTCCTACGAGCAGTACTTC
-,TRBD1,TRBJ2-5,TRBV29-1,CSVEKAGGQETQYF,TGCAGCGTTGAAAAGGCAGGGGGACAAGAGACCCAGTACTTC
-,TRBD1,TRBJ2-1,TRBV28,CASSTRTGWEFF,TGTGCCAGCAGTACTCGGACAGGGTGGGAGTTCTTC
-,-,TRBJ1-3,TRBV9,CASSVGASRLAGNTIYF,TGTGCCAGCAGCGTAGGGGCAAGCCGTTTAGCTGGAAACACCATATATTTT
-,TRBD1,TRBJ2-7,TRBV27,CASSSGQVGTYEQYF,TGTGCCAGCAGTTCGGGACAGGTGGGAACCTACGAGCAGTACTTC
-,-,TRBJ2-5,TRBV7-7,CASSLEYTQETQYF,TGTGCTAGCAGCTTAGAATATACCCAAGAGACCCAGTACTTC
-,-,TRBJ2-1,TRBV7-9,CASSLLHEQFF,TGTGCCAGCAGCTTACTTCATGAGCAGTTCTTC
once,-,TRBJ2-3,TRBV5-1,CASSFNDRHGGSGTDTQYF,TGCGCCAGCAGCTTCAACGACCGCCACGGGGGATCTGGCACAGATACGCAGTATTTT
-,-,TRBJ2-7,TRBV29-1,CSAILRGKDGGDEQYF,TGCAGCGCTATATTAAGAGGAAAGGACGGCGGAGACGAGCAGTACTTC
-,TRBD2,TRBJ2-7,TRBV9,CASSVGAGGPTRYEQYF,TGTGCCAGCAGCGTCGGAGCGGGAGGGCCGACTCGGTACGAGCAGTACTTC
-,-,TRBJ1-2,TRBV19,CASNRGKEGANYGYTF,TGTGCCAGTAATCGGGGCAAGGAGGGAGCTAACTATGGCTACACCTTC
-,TRBD2,TRBJ2-1,TRBV5-4,CASRETSVSHNEQFF,TGTGCCAGCAGGGAGACTAGCGTTAGTCACAATGAGCAGTTCTTC